The entry that follows covers one T cell receptor (beta chain) sequence. The data are from a study of blood T cell repertoires in COVID-19. At the level of the study: Samples taken during acute and convalescent COVID-19 were collected in the United States, Italy and Spain. The cDNA or gDNA used as material had been derived from T cells, B-cell-depleted T cells, or PBMCs.

In the authors' workflow: Amplification of reference gene primers was used by the study to estimate nucleated cell counts. TCRdb keeps only in-frame clones here, not all; method: immunoSEQ multiplex PCR. V and J calls and clone size come straight from that table; D and trimming were deduced from the DNA. This table holds hundreds of thousands of clones, 91% found once. The ends were cut back, 5 bases at V and 0 bases at J, with 15 bases in the middle. This CDR3 region has 16 residues. In germline, CDR1 is LNHDA, CDR2 SQIVND (reference sequence). Sequencing was done on a sample of peripheral blood. The chain uses TRBV19 and TRBJ2-3; possibly TRBD1 for D (6 bases). The origin of this receptor is a woman between 18 and 29 years old who had recovered from COVID-19. In DNA form, the CDR3 reads TGTGCCAGTAGTCAGGGGTTTCTATTTAGCACAGATACGCAGTATTTT. Protein product: CASSQGFLFSTDTQYF.